Only a few counts were recorded for the clone carrying this T cell receptor beta chain. The antigen is undetermined. This specimen comes from a study of T cells after yellow fever vaccination. V trimming: 3 bases; J trimming: 11 bases; junction bases outside the gene matches: 5. The CDR3 consists of 13 residues. Germline CDR1 and CDR2: KGHSH and LQKENI. It was through 5'RACE template switching that TCR cDNA was made, with a universal primer site and UMIs added. Each CDR3 protein is one row after TCRdb ran MiXCR on the 5' RACE reads. In the table there are 450,000 to 650,000 distinct CDR3 sequences, 20% to 25% of which are singletons. Findings and caveats of the study: Reappearance after the booster was seen for most primary-vaccination clones, at around 95% CD4 and less than 90% CD8. Peak timing came faster in the weaker secondary response, day 5 versus 15.

V gene TRBV18 combines with J gene TRBJ1-5, with 9 bases that match TRBD1. This TCR came from a man aged 18 to 35 who received the YFV17D yellow fever vaccine. The sample consisted of PBMCs, taken approximately 22 days after the first yellow fever vaccination. CDR3 protein: CASSPNDRGTQHF. CDR3 DNA: TGTGCCAGCTCACCTAATGACAGGGGGACCCAGCATTTT.